This entry describes one T cell receptor beta chain. Its antigen remains unknown. These data belong to a study of identical twins. Trimming removed 6 bases from V and 5 bases from J, with 18 bases in between. The CDR3 has 14 amino acids. Germline V CDR1 and CDR2: SGHRS, YFSETQ. Findings and limits, study-wide: Zero-insertion analyses could be partly confounded by invariant MAIT and iNKT cells. Low generation-probability sequences were in excess among twin-shared out-of-frame alpha sequences. Conclusions leaned on cross-sectional statistical analysis and did not track the same donors over time. Among beta out-of-frame sequences, excess sharing between twins appeared weaker.

Each CDR3 protein is one row after TCRdb ran MiXCR on the 5' RACE reads. This sample has about 240,000 distinct CDR3 sequences, with roughly 13% found just once. The same sample was also used in a study of yellow fever vaccine responses in identical twins.

The chain couples TRBV5-1 to TRBJ2-7; maybe TRBD1 (5 bases). Sequencing input: memory (CD45RO+) T cells sorted from blood. The TCR originated in a young woman in good health. The CDR3 bases are TGCGCCAGCACCCGGCGGCAGGGTGGGGACGAGCAGTACTTC. Residues: CASTRRQGGDEQYF. The full variable domain, its missing parts supplied by reference TRBV5-1 and TRBJ2-7, is KAGVTQTPRYLIKTRGQQVTLSCSPISGHRSVSWYQQTPGQGLQFLFEYFSETQRNKGNFPGRFSGRQFSNSRSEMNVSTLELGDSALYLCASTRRQGGDEQYFGPGTRLTVT.